This is a list of T cell receptor beta chains from one sample in a study of PD-1 blockade in classical Hodgkin lymphoma. TCRdb keeps only in-frame clones here, not all; method: immunoSEQ multiplex PCR. The sample records some 52,000 clones, 86% being singletons. Sample: peripheral blood mononuclear cells (PBMCs), taken before the fourth cycle of nivolumab. These receptor sequences come from a human donor with classical Hodgkin lymphoma. Both conserved end residues are part of each CDR3. A D gene is named only where the DNA matches it firmly. Part of the rows lack a size; the others show once, few, many or a class for expanded clones.

D gene	V gene	CDR3 length	clone size	J gene	CDR3 protein	CDR3 DNA
TRBD2	TRBV19	16	.	TRBJ2-1	CASSRSLAVNYNEQFF	TGTGCCAGTAGTAGGAGCCTAGCGGTTAACTACAATGAGCAGTTCTTC
.	TRBV18	15	once	TRBJ2-7	CASSPRSGGGYEQYF	TGTGCCAGCTCACCACGCTCAGGGGGAGGCTACGAGCAGTACTTC
TRBD1	TRBV2	14	once	TRBJ1-5	CASRRQGASQPQHF	TGTGCCAGCAGGAGACAGGGGGCAAGTCAGCCCCAGCATTTT
TRBD2	TRBV18	17	.	TRBJ2-5	CASSRDSGGSSLETQYF	TGTGCCAGCTCACGGGATAGCGGGGGATCCTCCCTGGAGACCCAGTACTTC
TRBD1	TRBV9	14	.	TRBJ1-1	CASSAGTGVSEAFF	TGTGCCAGCAGCGCAGGGACAGGGGTCTCTGAAGCTTTCTTT
.	TRBV19	15	.	TRBJ1-5	CASTYGRGSNQPQHF	TGTGCCAGTACTTATGGGCGAGGTAGCAATCAGCCCCAGCATTTT
.	TRBV5-4	13	.	TRBJ2-5	CASSSEPQETQYF	TGTGCCAGCAGCTCGGAACCCCAAGAGACCCAGTACTTC
TRBD2	TRBV28	14	.	TRBJ2-2	CASSGLAGSGELFF	TGTGCCAGCAGTGGACTAGCGGGATCCGGGGAGCTGTTTTTT
.	TRBV27	14	.	TRBJ1-1	CASRPLGGKTEAFF	TGTGCCAGCAGACCACTCGGGGGGAAGACTGAAGCTTTCTTT
TRBD1	TRBV9	19	.	TRBJ2-2	CASSATGTGVHQGTGELFF	TGTGCCAGCAGCGCAACCGGGACAGGGGTCCATCAGGGCACCGGGGAGCTGTTTTTT
TRBD1	TRBV2	13	.	TRBJ1-2	CASSRDRGYGYTF	TGTGCCAGCAGCCGGGACAGGGGCTATGGCTACACCTTC
.	TRBV19	13	.	TRBJ2-3	CASSISGTDTQYF	TGTGCCAGTAGTATCTCAGGCACAGATACGCAGTATTTT
TRBD2	TRBV27	14	.	TRBJ2-3	CASSFASGGDTQYF	TGTGCCAGCAGTTTTGCTAGCGGGGGGGATACGCAGTATTTT
TRBD1	TRBV7-8	14	.	TRBJ2-3	CASSVQGDTDTQYF	TGTGCCAGCAGCGTACAGGGGGACACAGATACGCAGTATTTT
.	TRBV6-1	14	.	TRBJ1-2	CASSEAAGSLGYTF	TGTGCCAGCAGTGAAGCCGCAGGATCTCTTGGCTACACCTTC
.	TRBV28	14	.	TRBJ2-1	CASSYRDNYNEQFF	TGTGCCAGCAGCTACCGGGACAACTACAATGAGCAGTTCTTC
.	TRBV9	15	.	TRBJ1-4	CASSVAGSGKEKLFF	TGTGCCAGCAGCGTAGCTGGGTCAGGGAAGGAAAAACTGTTTTTT
TRBD2	TRBV7-7	14	once	TRBJ2-1	CASSPGSGYNEQFF	TGTGCCAGCAGCCCGGGTAGCGGGTACAATGAGCAGTTCTTC
.	TRBV5-1	13	.	TRBJ1-1	CASSFDGNTEAFF	TGCGCCAGCTCCTTCGACGGGAACACTGAAGCTTTCTTT
.	TRBV28	14	.	TRBJ1-6	CASSLARANSPLHF	TGTGCCAGCAGTTTAGCCAGGGCGAATTCACCCCTCCACTTT
TRBD2	TRBV5-1	16	.	TRBJ2-2	CASSLVLAGFAGELFF	TGCGCCAGCAGCTTGGTGCTAGCGGGATTCGCCGGGGAGCTGTTTTTT
.	TRBV5-6	15	.	TRBJ1-3	CASSGAGAAGNTIYF	TGTGCCAGCTCCGGAGCGGGGGCTGCTGGAAACACCATATATTTT
TRBD2	TRBV7-2	14	once	TRBJ2-7	CASSLYSGGNEQYF	TGTGCCAGCAGCTTATATAGCGGGGGAAACGAGCAGTACTTC
TRBD2	TRBV9	18	.	TRBJ2-1	CASSVATSGREVWYEQFF	TGTGCCAGCAGCGTAGCCACTAGCGGGAGAGAGGTCTGGTATGAGCAGTTCTTC
TRBD2	TRBV2	16	.	TRBJ2-1	CASSEWLADAYNEQFF	TGTGCCAGCAGTGAATGGCTAGCGGACGCCTACAATGAGCAGTTCTTC
TRBD1	TRBV10-3	13	once	TRBJ2-5	CAISDGTGRTQYF	TGTGCCATCAGTGATGGGACAGGGAGGACCCAGTACTTC
TRBD2	TRBV7-3	13	.	TRBJ2-7	CASSVLRGGEQYF	TGTGCCAGCAGCGTCCTTCGCGGGGGGGAGCAGTACTTC
.	TRBV5-1	14	.	TRBJ2-2	CASTNAGGTGELFF	TGCGCCAGCACTAACGCCGGAGGGACCGGGGAGCTGTTTTTT
.	TRBV7-9	14	.	TRBJ1-4	CASSLEGIGEKLFF	TGTGCCAGCAGCTTAGAGGGTATAGGCGAAAAACTGTTTTTT
TRBD1	TRBV6-6	14	.	TRBJ2-7	CAISRTGGPYEQYF	TGTGCCATATCTCGGACAGGGGGTCCCTACGAGCAGTACTTC
.	TRBV5-6	15	.	TRBJ2-2	CASSPRSKNTGELFF	TGTGCCAGCAGCCCCCGCTCCAAGAACACCGGGGAGCTGTTTTTT
TRBD1	TRBV29-1	13	.	TRBJ2-5	CSVHGTGSETQYF	TGCAGCGTCCATGGGACAGGTTCGGAGACCCAGTACTTC
.	TRBV6-6	14	.	TRBJ2-3	CASSYSGFGDTQYF	TGTGCCAGCAGTTACTCGGGTTTCGGAGATACGCAGTATTTT
TRBD2	TRBV18	15	.	TRBJ2-1	CASSPGLAAYNEQFF	TGTGCCAGCTCACCAGGACTAGCGGCTTACAATGAGCAGTTCTTC
.	TRBV15	15	once	TRBJ1-5	CATSRGQRDNQPQHF	TGTGCCACCAGCAGAGGACAGCGCGACAATCAGCCCCAGCATTTT
.	TRBV7-9	17	.	TRBJ2-7	CASSLAPAPLEPYEQYF	TGTGCCAGCAGCTTAGCGCCTGCACCCCTAGAACCCTACGAGCAGTACTTC
TRBD1	TRBV7-2	14	once	TRBJ1-4	CASSLGTGALKLFF	TGTGCCAGCAGCCTCGGGACAGGGGCGCTAAAACTGTTTTTT
.	TRBV27	13	.	TRBJ2-3	CASSRAVTDTQYF	TGTGCCAGCTCGAGGGCCGTCACAGATACGCAGTATTTT
TRBD1	TRBV6-1	18	.	TRBJ1-6	CASSDPGTGGSYNSPLHF	TGTGCCAGCAGTGACCCCGGGACAGGGGGCTCCTATAATTCACCCCTCCACTTT
TRBD2	TRBV27	15	.	TRBJ2-7	CASRARRESSYEQYF	TGTGCCAGCAGGGCGCGGCGGGAGAGCTCCTACGAGCAGTACTTC
.	TRBV6-1	13	.	TRBJ1-1	CASGGAGWTEAFF	TGTGCCAGCGGAGGGGCAGGGTGGACTGAAGCTTTCTTT
TRBD2	TRBV7-8	17	once	TRBJ2-3	CASSLARGGRSTDTQYF	TGTGCCAGCAGCTTAGCGCGGGGCGGGAGGAGCACAGATACGCAGTATTTT
.	TRBV7-2	16	.	TRBJ1-5	CASSLAVEPSNQPQHF	TGTGCCAGCAGCTTAGCGGTGGAGCCTAGCAATCAGCCCCAGCATTTT
TRBD1	TRBV27	16	.	TRBJ1-2	CASSGGQGALYYGYTF	TGTGCCAGCAGTGGTGGACAGGGGGCGCTCTACTATGGCTACACCTTC
.	TRBV11-1	13	.	TRBJ1-2	CASSSPPGYGYTF	TGTGCCAGCAGCTCCCCCCCGGGGTATGGCTACACCTTC
.	TRBV7-6	14	few	TRBJ2-3	CASSLRTVGDTQYF	TGTGCCAGCAGCTTAAGGACAGTAGGAGATACGCAGTATTTT
.	TRBV27	15	.	TRBJ2-1	CASSSAVSSYNEQFF	TGTGCCAGCAGTTCGGCAGTCAGCTCCTACAATGAGCAGTTCTTC
TRBD2	TRBV12-5	20	.	TRBJ2-1	CASGLISGGLTSSSYNEQFF	TGTGCTAGTGGTTTGATCAGCGGGGGCCTTACTTCGAGCTCCTACAATGAGCAGTTCTTC